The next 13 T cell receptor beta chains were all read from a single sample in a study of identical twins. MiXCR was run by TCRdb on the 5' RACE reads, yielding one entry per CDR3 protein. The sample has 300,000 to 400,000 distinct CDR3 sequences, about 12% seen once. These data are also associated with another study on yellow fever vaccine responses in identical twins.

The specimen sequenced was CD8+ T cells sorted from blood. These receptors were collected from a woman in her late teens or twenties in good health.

This chain's CDR3 is CASSRLELYTDTQYF. DNA of the CDR3: TGTGCCAGCAGCCGACTAGAATTGTACACAGATACGCAGTATTTT. The rearrangement links TRBV2 to TRBJ2-3, with D possibly TRBD2 on 6 matching bases. Deletions cut 6 bases from V and 2 bases from J, with 15 bases between. The CDR3 loop spans 15 amino acids. Germline lookup yields CDR1 SNHLY and CDR2 FYNNEI.

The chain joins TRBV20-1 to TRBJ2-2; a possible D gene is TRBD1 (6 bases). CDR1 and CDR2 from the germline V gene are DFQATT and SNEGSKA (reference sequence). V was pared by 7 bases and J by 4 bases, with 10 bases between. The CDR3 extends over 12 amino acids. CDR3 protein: CSEDSPTGELFF. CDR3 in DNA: TGCAGTGAGGACAGCCCCACCGGGGAGCTGTTTTTT.

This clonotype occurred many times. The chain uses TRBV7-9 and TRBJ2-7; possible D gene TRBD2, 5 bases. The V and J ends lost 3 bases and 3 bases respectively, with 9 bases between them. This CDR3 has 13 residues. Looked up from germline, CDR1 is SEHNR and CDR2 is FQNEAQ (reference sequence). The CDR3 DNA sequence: TGTGCCAGCAGCTTGGACGGGAACTACGAGCAGTACTTC. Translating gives CASSLDGNYEQYF. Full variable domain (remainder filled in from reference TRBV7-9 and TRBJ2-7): DTGVSQNPRHKITKRGQNVTFRCDPISEHNRLYWYRQTLGQGPEFLTYFQNEAQLEKSRLLSDRFSAERPKGSFSTLEIQRTEQGDSAMYLCASSLDGNYEQYFGPGTRLTVT.

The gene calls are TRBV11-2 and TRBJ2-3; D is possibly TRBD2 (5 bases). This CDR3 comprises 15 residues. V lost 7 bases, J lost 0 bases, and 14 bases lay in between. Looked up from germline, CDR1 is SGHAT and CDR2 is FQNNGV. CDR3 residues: CASTWALASTDTQYF. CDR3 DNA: TGTGCCAGCACCTGGGCGCTAGCTAGCACAGATACGCAGTATTTT.

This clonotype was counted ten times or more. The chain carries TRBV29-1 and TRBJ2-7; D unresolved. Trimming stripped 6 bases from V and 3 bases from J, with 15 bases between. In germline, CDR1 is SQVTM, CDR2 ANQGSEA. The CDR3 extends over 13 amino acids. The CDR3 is CSVGWQANYEQYV. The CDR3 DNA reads TGCAGCGTGGGTTGGCAGGCCAACTACGAGCAGTACGTC.

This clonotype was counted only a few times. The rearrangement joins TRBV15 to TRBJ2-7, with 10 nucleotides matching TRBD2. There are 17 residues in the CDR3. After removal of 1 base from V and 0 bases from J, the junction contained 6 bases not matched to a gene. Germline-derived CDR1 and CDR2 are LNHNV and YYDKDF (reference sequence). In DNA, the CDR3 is TGTGCCACCAGCAGAGCCCGAAGCGGGGGGGCCTCCTACGAGCAGTACGTC. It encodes CATSRARSGGASYEQYV.

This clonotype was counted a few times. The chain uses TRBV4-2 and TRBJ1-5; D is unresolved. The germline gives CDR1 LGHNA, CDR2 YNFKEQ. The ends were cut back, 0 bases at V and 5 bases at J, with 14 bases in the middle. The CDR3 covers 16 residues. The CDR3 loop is CASSQEFREIHQPQHF. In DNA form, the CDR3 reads TGTGCCAGCAGCCAAGAGTTCCGAGAGATTCATCAGCCCCAGCATTTT.

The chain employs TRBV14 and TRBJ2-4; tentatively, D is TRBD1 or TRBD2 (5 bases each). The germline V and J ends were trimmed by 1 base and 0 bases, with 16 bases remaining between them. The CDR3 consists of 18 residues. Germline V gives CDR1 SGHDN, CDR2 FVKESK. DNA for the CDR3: TGTGCCAGCAGCCAAGGACCGGGACCGAGTCTAGCCAAAAACATTCAGTACTTC. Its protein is CASSQGPGPSLAKNIQYF.

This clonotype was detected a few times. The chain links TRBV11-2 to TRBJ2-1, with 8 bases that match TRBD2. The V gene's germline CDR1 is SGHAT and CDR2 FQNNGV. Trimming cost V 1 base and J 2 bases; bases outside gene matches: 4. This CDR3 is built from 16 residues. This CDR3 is CASSLAPGLAYNEQFF. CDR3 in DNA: TGTGCCAGCAGCTTAGCCCCGGGACTAGCCTACAATGAGCAGTTCTTC.

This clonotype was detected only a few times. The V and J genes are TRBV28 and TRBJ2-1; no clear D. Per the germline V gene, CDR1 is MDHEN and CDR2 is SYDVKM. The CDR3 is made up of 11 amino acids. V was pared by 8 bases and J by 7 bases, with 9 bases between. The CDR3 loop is CASALGNEQFF. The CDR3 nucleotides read TGTGCCAGCGCTTTGGGGAATGAGCAGTTCTTC.

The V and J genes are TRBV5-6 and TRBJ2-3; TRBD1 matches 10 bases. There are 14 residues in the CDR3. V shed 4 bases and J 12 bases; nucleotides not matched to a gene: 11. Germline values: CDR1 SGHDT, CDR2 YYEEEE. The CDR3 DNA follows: TGTGCCAGCAGCGGCCCGATGGGACAGGGGATCCAGTATTTT. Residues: CASSGPMGQGIQYF.

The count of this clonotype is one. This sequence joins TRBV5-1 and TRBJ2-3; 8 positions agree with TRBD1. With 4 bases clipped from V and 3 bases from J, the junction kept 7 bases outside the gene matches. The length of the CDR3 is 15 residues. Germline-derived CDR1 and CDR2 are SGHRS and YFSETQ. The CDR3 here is CASSQQGVWTDTQYF. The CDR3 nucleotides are TGCGCCAGCAGCCAACAGGGGGTTTGGACAGATACGCAGTATTTT. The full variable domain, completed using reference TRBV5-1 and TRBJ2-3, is KAGVTQTPRYLIKTRGQQVTLSCSPISGHRSVSWYQQTPGQGLQFLFEYFSETQRNKGNFPGRFSGRQFSNSRSEMNVSTLELGDSALYLCASSQQGVWTDTQYFGPGTRLTVL.

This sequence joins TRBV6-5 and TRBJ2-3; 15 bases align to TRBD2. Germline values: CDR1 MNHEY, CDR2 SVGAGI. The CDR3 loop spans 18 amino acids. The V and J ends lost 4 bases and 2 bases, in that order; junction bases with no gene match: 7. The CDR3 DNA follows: TGTGCCAGCAGTTCCCCCGGGACTAGCGGGGGGCACACAGATACGCAGTATTTT. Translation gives CASSSPGTSGGHTDTQYF.